This T cell receptor beta chain was obtained from a study of identical twins. V shed 6 bases and J 0 bases; nucleotides not matched to a gene: 8. This CDR3 is built from 16 residues. Germline CDR1 and CDR2: LGHNA and YSLEER. This clonotype has a count of ten or more. TCRdb called the 5' RACE reads again in MiXCR, with one record for every CDR3 protein. Of some 560,000 distinct CDR3 sequences listed, just under 10% are singletons. This sample also belongs to another study, concerning yellow fever vaccine responses in identical twins.

This sequence was found in a woman aged 18-35 years in good health. The chain employs TRBV4-3 and TRBJ2-1, with 7 positions matching TRBD2. Sequencing used PBMCs. The CDR3 here is CASRAGGSLSYNEQFF. In DNA, the CDR3 is TGCGCCAGCAGGGCGGGCGGGAGTCTCTCCTACAATGAGCAGTTCTTC.